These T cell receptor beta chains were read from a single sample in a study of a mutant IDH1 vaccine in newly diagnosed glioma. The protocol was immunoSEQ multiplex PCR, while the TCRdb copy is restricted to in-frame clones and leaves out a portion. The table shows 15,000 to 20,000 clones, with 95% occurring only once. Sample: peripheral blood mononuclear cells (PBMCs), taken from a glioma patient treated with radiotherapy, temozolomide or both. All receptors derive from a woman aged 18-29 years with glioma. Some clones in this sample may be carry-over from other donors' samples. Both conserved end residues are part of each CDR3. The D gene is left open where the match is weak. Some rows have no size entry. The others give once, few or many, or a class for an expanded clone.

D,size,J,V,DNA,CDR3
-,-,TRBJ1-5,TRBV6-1,TGTGCCAGCACTTTGGACACCAATCAGCCCCAGCATTTT,CASTLDTNQPQHF
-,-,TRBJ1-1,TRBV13,TGTGCCAGCAGCCGGAACCAGTTAGGAGCTTTCTTT,CASSRNQLGAFF
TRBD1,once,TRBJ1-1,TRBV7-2,TGTGCCAGCAGCCCACGATCGGGGACAGGGCCCTCGAACACTGAAGCTTTCTTT,CASSPRSGTGPSNTEAFF
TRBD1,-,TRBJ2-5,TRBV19,TGTGCCGCATCCGGGACAGGGGGAGAGACCCAGTACTTC,CAASGTGGETQYF
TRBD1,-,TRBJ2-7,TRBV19,TGTGCCAGTAGTATAGACGGGACAGGGCCCTACGAGCAGTACTTC,CASSIDGTGPYEQYF
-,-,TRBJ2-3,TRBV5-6,TGTGCCAGCAGCTTGGTCAAGGGCACAGATACGCAGTATTTT,CASSLVKGTDTQYF
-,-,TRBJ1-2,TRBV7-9,TGTGCCAGCAGCTTAGCATCATCCGGGACCACGATACGGAACACCTTC,CASSLASSGTTIRNTF
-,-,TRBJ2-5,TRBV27,TGTGCCAGCAGTTCAGGGTCGAAGACCCAGTACTTC,CASSSGSKTQYF
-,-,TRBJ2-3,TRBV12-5,TGTGCTAGCCAGGAGTTAAGCACAGATACGCAGTATTTT,CASQELSTDTQYF
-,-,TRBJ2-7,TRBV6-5,TGTGCCAGCAGTTACGGACGGGGGGCCGACGAGCAGTACTTC,CASSYGRGADEQYF
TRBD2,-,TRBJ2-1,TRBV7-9,TGTGCCAGCAGCCCGCGGACTAGCGGGGCCTACAATGAGCAGTTCTTC,CASSPRTSGAYNEQFF
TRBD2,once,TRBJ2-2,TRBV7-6,TGTGCCAGCAGCCCAACGCCCGGGACTAGCGGGAATGTTTGCACCGGGGAGCTGTTTTTT,CASSPTPGTSGNVCTGELFF
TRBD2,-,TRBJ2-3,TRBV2,TGTGCCAGAACTAGCGGGAGTTTCTCAGATACGCAGTATTTT,CARTSGSFSDTQYF
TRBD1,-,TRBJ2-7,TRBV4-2,TGTGCCAGCAGCCAGTACCGGGACAGCTCCTACGAGCAGTACTTC,CASSQYRDSSYEQYF
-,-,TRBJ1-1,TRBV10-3,TGTGCCATCAGTTTCTCCCGGGTCTACCCTGAAGCTTTCTTT,CAISFSRVYPEAFF
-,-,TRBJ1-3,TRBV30,TGTGCCTGGACGCGGGACTCTGGAAACACCATATATTTT,CAWTRDSGNTIYF
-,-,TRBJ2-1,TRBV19,TGTGCCAGTAGTATAGATAAGTCGGCCAATGAGCAGTTCTTC,CASSIDKSANEQFF
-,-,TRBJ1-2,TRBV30,TGTGCCTGGAGTAGGTGGGGTGCGGGCTACACCTTC,CAWSRWGAGYTF
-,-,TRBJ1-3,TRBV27,TGTGCCAGCAGGTCGGCTGGAAACACCATATATTTT,CASRSAGNTIYF
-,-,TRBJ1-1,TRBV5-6,TGTGCCAGCAGCTTGGGGGGGAACACTGAAGCTTTCTTT,CASSLGGNTEAFF
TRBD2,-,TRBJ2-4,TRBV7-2,TGTGCCAGCAGCTTGGGACTAGCGGGGGGGCCGAGAAACATTCAGTACTTC,CASSLGLAGGPRNIQYF
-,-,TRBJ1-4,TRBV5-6,TGTGCCAGCAGCTTGCGGGGGCCGCCTGAAAAACTGTTTTTT,CASSLRGPPEKLFF
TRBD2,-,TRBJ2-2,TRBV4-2,TGTGCCAGCAGCCAAGATAGACTAGCAACCGGGGAGCTGTTTTTT,CASSQDRLATGELFF
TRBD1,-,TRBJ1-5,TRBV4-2,TGTGCCAGCAGCCAAGACCTACGGGACAGGTTCTTTCAGCCCCAGCATTTT,CASSQDLRDRFFQPQHF
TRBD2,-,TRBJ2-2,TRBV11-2,TGTGCCAGCAGCCTAGCGGGGGGGCCCACCGGGGAGCTGTTTTTT,CASSLAGGPTGELFF
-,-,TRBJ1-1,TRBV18,TGTGCCAGCTCACACCGGACGGACCTGAACACTGAAGCTTTCTTT,CASSHRTDLNTEAFF
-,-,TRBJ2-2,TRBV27,TGTGCCAGCAGTTATCCCGGCGGGGAGCTGTTTTTT,CASSYPGGELFF
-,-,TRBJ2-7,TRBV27,TGCCCTGACAGACGGGGCTACGAGCAGTACTTC,CPDRRGYEQYF
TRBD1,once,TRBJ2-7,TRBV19,TGTGCCAGTAGGGTGGGACAGGGAGGTGACGAGCAGTACTTC,CASRVGQGGDEQYF
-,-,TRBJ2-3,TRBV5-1,TGCGCCAGCAGCTTGGGGGGGCCCACTAGCACAGATACGCAGTATTTT,CASSLGGPTSTDTQYF
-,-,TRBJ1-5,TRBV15,TGTGCCACCAGCAGAGTGTATAATCAGCCCCAGCATTTT,CATSRVYNQPQHF
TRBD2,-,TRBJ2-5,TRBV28,TGTGCCAGCAGTTTGTTGGCTAGCGGGAGTTGGGAGACCCAGTACTTC,CASSLLASGSWETQYF
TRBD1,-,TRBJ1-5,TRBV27,TGTGCCAGCAGTTTGGACAGGTTTCACAATCAGCCCCAGCATTTT,CASSLDRFHNQPQHF
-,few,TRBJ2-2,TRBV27,TGTGCCAGCAGTTTAGACAGTTACTTCAACACCGGGGAGCTGTTTTTT,CASSLDSYFNTGELFF
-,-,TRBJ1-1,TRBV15,TGTGCCACCAGCAGGGACGGGGCTGGGACTGAAGCTTTCTTT,CATSRDGAGTEAFF
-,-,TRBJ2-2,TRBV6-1,TGTGCCAGCAGCGCAATTAGAGGGGCCGGGGAGCTGTTTTTT,CASSAIRGAGELFF
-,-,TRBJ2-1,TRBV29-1,TGCAGCGTTGTAGGACCAAGGGATGAGCAGTTCTTC,CSVVGPRDEQFF
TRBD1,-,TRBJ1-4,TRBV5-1,TGCGCCAGCAGCTTGGCCAAGGGACAGGGAAATGAAAAACTGTTTTTT,CASSLAKGQGNEKLFF
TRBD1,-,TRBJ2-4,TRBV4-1,TGCGCCAGCAGCCAAGATCGCCGACAGGGTGCTGTTGAAAACATTCAGTACTTC,CASSQDRRQGAVENIQYF
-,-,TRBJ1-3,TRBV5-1,TGCGCCAGCAGACCTGAGGGGTTCTCTGGAAACACCATATATTTT,CASRPEGFSGNTIYF
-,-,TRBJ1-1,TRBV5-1,TGCGCCAGCAGCTTCCAGGACCGGACGACTGAAGCTTTCTTT,CASSFQDRTTEAFF
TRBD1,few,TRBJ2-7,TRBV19,TGTGCCAGTAGTATGGGACAGGACTACGAGCAGTACTTC,CASSMGQDYEQYF
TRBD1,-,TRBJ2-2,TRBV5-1,TGCGCCAGCAGCCGGGACAGGGGGCTTGGCACCGGGGAGCTGTTTTTT,CASSRDRGLGTGELFF
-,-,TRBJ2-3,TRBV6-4,TGTGCCAGCAGTGACGAAGCGGGTTCTAGCACAGATACGCAGTATTTT,CASSDEAGSSTDTQYF
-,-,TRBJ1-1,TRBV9,TGTGCCAGCAGCGCCGCGGTTGACACTGAAGCTTTCTTT,CASSAAVDTEAFF